The source of this T cell receptor (beta chain) is a study of blood T cell repertoires in COVID-19 (dated by TCRdb to 2020 to 2022). For context, the study as a whole: Samples from collaborators originated in the United States, Italy and Spain and spanned both the acute and convalescent phases of COVID-19. The material from the prospective study consisted of cDNA or gDNA derived from T cells, B-cell-depleted T cells, or PBMCs. Subjects who had been exposed to COVID-19, were actively infected with it, or had recovered from it provided the deeply sampled blood TCRbeta repertoires that made up the dataset. The repertoires were made available in a free public database intended to serve as a resource for research on the immune response to SARS-CoV-2. The samples were drawn from two sources: the first 160 participants of the ongoing ImmuneRACE study, and fewer than 1,500 subjects contributed by 6 global collaborators. A de-identified subject ID, COVID-19 status, age in years and sex were almost always included in the sample metadata. Where available, HLA class I and class II types were obtained from metadata supplied by the sample provider rather than from assay-based typing. Broader findings and caveats from the paper: Clinical and demographic metadata were provided uncurated, with the amount varying by source and participant.

Inclusive of the bounding cysteine and phenylalanine, the CDR3 is 11 residues long. Only the CDR3 part of the read is kept: 33 bases, read in frame from the first base. CDR1 and CDR2 are drawn from the germline V gene: MGHDK, SYGVNS. Relative to germline, V is missing 9 bases and J is missing 4 bases, with 2 bases of the junction outside any gene match. TCRbeta CDR3 regions were amplified from genomic DNA by means of the immunoSEQ Assay, a bias-controlled multiplex PCR. The original methods were these. The number of nucleated cells in each sample was estimated from the amplification of reference gene primers within the assay. Sequence reads were collapsed and filtered to measure the absolute abundance of every unique TCRbeta CDR3 rearrangement. For each sample, productive Simpson clonality was calculated by taking the square root of Simpson's diversity index across productive rearrangements. As stored in TCRdb, this immuneACCESS dataset retains in-frame rearrangements with V and J assigned. A fraction of the clones does not appear; measured against another copy, unresolved V genes explain less than half of the discrepancy, and the remainder lacks a known reason. V and J calls and clone size are as listed in that table; D and trimming were resolved from the DNA. Recorded for this sample are more than 250,000 clones; 88% of them occurred a single time. Approximately 1.6% of the sample belongs to the ten largest clones.

On this clone itself: The antigen it recognizes is unknown. No base qualities exist here, and no much larger clone lies one base off it.

In Seattle, one collaborating source enrolled patients while the infection was active and tracked those patients longitudinally over the course of disease. Whole blood was collected in K2EDTA tubes by collaborating institutions according to the institutions' own protocols. Collaborator samples were shipped for TCRbeta analysis as frozen whole blood, isolated PBMCs, or DNA extracted from either sample type. The origin of this receptor is a young woman with COVID-19, enrolled during active disease. Sequences were obtained from peripheral blood. This chain is built from TRBV25-1 and TRBJ1-1; 7 central bases correspond to TRBD1. The CDR3 protein: CARTGFTEAFF. The DNA is TGTGCCAGGACAGGGTTCACTGAAGCTTTCTTT.